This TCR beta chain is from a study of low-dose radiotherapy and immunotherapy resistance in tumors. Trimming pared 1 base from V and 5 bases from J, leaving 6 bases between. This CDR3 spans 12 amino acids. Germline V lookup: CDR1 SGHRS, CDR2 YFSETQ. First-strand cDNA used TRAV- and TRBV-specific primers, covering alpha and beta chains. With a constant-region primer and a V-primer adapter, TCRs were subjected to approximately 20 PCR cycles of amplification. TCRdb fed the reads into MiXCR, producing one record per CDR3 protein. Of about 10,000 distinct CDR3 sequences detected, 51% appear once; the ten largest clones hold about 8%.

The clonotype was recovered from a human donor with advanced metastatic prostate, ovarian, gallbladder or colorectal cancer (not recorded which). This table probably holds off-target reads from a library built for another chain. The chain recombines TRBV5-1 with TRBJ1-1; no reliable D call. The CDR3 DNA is TGCGCCAGCAGCTTGATCGGGACTGAAGCTTTCTTT. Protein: CASSLIGTEAFF.